This T cell receptor beta chain was sequenced for a study of shared clonotypes between healthy human individuals. Sequencing was performed with immunoSEQ multiplex PCR; in TCRdb, only in-frame clones are kept and a portion is missing. The table records approximately 470,000 clones, around 85% of them present only once. CDR1 and CDR2 (germline): MDHEN, SYDVKM. Trimming took off 2 bases at V and 0 bases at J, with 20 bases between the two ends. This CDR3 is built from 19 residues. V is TRBV28 and J is TRBJ2-1; perhaps TRBD2 as D (6 bases). The sequencing input was PBMCs. This TCR was recovered from a woman in her forties in good health. Some clones in this sample may be carry-over from other donors' samples. The CDR3: CASSLDSGRRLSSYNEQFF. The DNA for the CDR3 is TGTGCCAGCAGTTTAGATAGCGGCCGAAGACTTAGCTCCTACAATGAGCAGTTCTTC.